Given below is one T cell receptor beta chain in context. The CDR3 sequence is 15 residues long. Germline V gene data show CDR1 as LGHNT and CDR2 as FRNRAP. V shed 4 bases and J 6 bases; nucleotides not matched to a gene: 8. Allocation to cohorts depended on clinical history reported by the participants. All recovered Cohort 3 donors got two negative PCRs, got clearance, or saw symptom resolution. This sample is part of a study of blood T cell repertoires in COVID-19. Data came from immunoSEQ multiplex PCR; TCRdb stores just in-frame clones and leaves some out. The sample carries about 250,000 clones, 75% to 90% recorded once.

The chain couples TRBV12-5 to TRBJ2-1; 8 nucleotides align to TRBD1. The clonotype originates from a woman in her twenties or thirties who had recovered from COVID-19. Sequences were obtained from PBMCs or T cells enriched from blood (not recorded which). CDR3 sequence: CASGSRQGSSNEQFF. As DNA, the CDR3 is TGTGCTAGTGGTTCCCGACAGGGGAGCAGCAATGAGCAGTTCTTC.